The rows below give T cell receptor beta chains drawn from one sample of a study of T cell responses to AZD1222 COVID-19 vaccine. Sequencing used immunoSEQ multiplex PCR; TCRdb keeps in-frame clones, though not all of them. The sample carries 150,000 or so clones, 90% recorded once. The material sequenced was peripheral blood, taken 28 days after the second AZD1222 dose. The source is an adult who received the AZD1222 COVID-19 vaccine. The conserved cysteine and the conserved F or W are not part of the CDR3 here.

cdr3_aa	cdr3_length	v_call
ASSQGGRGSTDTQY	14	TRBV3-1/TRBV3-2
AWSTRQRGNTIY	12	TRBV30
ASSEAGTGTYGYT	13	TRBV6-4
ATSTGGIGYNEQF	13	TRBV28
ASSTDGYVEAF	11	TRBV19
ASAGGISGANVLT	13	TRBV2
ASSGTGTNEKLF	12	TRBV27
ASSLSLRGNTGELF	14	TRBV27
ASSVGGRFSYEQY	13	TRBV2
ASSEGGGYGYT	11	TRBV9
ASSYDSASTDTQY	13	TRBV6-2/TRBV6-3
ASSIQTGVGQPQH	13	TRBV19
AWWRGGNTIY	10	TRBV19
ASTPLGTSGSDEQF	14	TRBV7-2
ASSFERKPQH	10	TRBV28
ASSPSGSGGELF	12	TRBV3-1/TRBV3-2
AISLTGTGNYGYT	13	TRBV10-3
ASSRQGNEKLF	11	TRBV6-5
ASSGTADSPLH	11	TRBV6-5
ASSVGAGNQPQH	12	TRBV9
ASSPSERGPGTGELF	15	TRBV18
ASSPGGPPRGSDTEAF	16	TRBV28
ASSLVGGKVREKLF	14	TRBV7-2
ASSRASENTGELF	13	TRBV18